Listed below are T cell receptor beta chains from one sample, sequenced in a study of naive and memory T cell subsets. From the UMI-ligation and nested PCR reads, TCRdb called clonotypes with MiXCR, one entry per CDR3 protein. Found here are roughly 98,000 distinct CDR3 sequences, 7% to 8% of them singletons; the top ten hold about 1.6%. Specimen: central memory CD4+ T cells from blood. These receptors all stem from a human donor in good health. Both conserved end residues are part of each CDR3. A D gene is named only where the DNA matches it firmly. Part of the rows lack a size; the others show once, few, many or a class for expanded clones.

d_gene: .
v_gene: TRBV5-1
j_gene: TRBJ2-1
abundance: .
CDR3nt: TGCGCCAGCAGCTACATCCGGGACAACTACAATGAGCAGTTCTTC
CDR3aa: CASSYIRDNYNEQFF

d_gene: .
v_gene: TRBV10-3
j_gene: TRBJ2-4
abundance: many
CDR3nt: TGTGCCACCCGGACTTCTCAGGACAGAGACATTCAGTACTTC
CDR3aa: CATRTSQDRDIQYF

d_gene: .
v_gene: TRBV5-6
j_gene: TRBJ1-1
abundance: many
CDR3nt: TGTGCCAGCAGAAGGGGCTCAAACGTAGCTGAAGCTTTCTTT
CDR3aa: CASRRGSNVAEAFF

d_gene: .
v_gene: TRBV20-1
j_gene: TRBJ1-5
abundance: many
CDR3nt: TGCAGTGCGTATCCCGGGGCTCATCAGCCCCAGCATTTT
CDR3aa: CSAYPGAHQPQHF

d_gene: TRBD1
v_gene: TRBV6-6
j_gene: TRBJ1-2
abundance: few
CDR3nt: TGTGCCAGCATCCAGGGGACAGGGGGGACCTCTGGCTATGGCTACACCTTC
CDR3aa: CASIQGTGGTSGYGYTF

d_gene: .
v_gene: TRBV6-2/TRBV6-3
j_gene: TRBJ1-2
abundance: many
CDR3nt: TGTGCCAGCAGTTACGGTTCGCGATCCGGAGGCTACACCTTC
CDR3aa: CASSYGSRSGGYTF

d_gene: .
v_gene: TRBV7-2
j_gene: TRBJ2-7
abundance: many
CDR3nt: TGTGCCAGCAGCCGCGGCAGGGGTAGTTACGAGCAGTACTTC
CDR3aa: CASSRGRGSYEQYF

d_gene: TRBD2
v_gene: TRBV7-2
j_gene: TRBJ2-3
abundance: .
CDR3nt: TGTGCCAGCAGCCCCGGACTAGTGATCACAGATACGCAGTATTTT
CDR3aa: CASSPGLVITDTQYF

d_gene: TRBD1
v_gene: TRBV4-2
j_gene: TRBJ1-1
abundance: .
CDR3nt: TGTGCCAGCAGCCTCCTGGACAGGGCGGATACTGAAGCTTTCTTT
CDR3aa: CASSLLDRADTEAFF

d_gene: .
v_gene: TRBV12-3/TRBV12-4
j_gene: TRBJ1-3
abundance: few
CDR3nt: TGTGCCAGCAGTTTCGGATCTAGGACTGGAAACACCATATATTTT
CDR3aa: CASSFGSRTGNTIYF

d_gene: TRBD2
v_gene: TRBV10-3
j_gene: TRBJ2-7
abundance: .
CDR3nt: TGTGCCACCCGCCAAGTTCCGGATACGCGGGAGGCCTCCTACGAGCAGTACTTC
CDR3aa: CATRQVPDTREASYEQYF

d_gene: TRBD2
v_gene: TRBV12-3/TRBV12-4
j_gene: TRBJ2-2
abundance: few
CDR3nt: TGTGCCAGCAGCCGACAGACTAGCCGGCCCGGGGAGCTGTTTTTT
CDR3aa: CASSRQTSRPGELFF

d_gene: .
v_gene: TRBV6-2/TRBV6-3
j_gene: TRBJ2-7
abundance: .
CDR3nt: TGTGCCAGCAGTTTCCCACTGGCGACGAGCTCCTACGAGCAGTACTTC
CDR3aa: CASSFPLATSSYEQYF

d_gene: TRBD2
v_gene: TRBV4-1
j_gene: TRBJ2-3
abundance: few
CDR3nt: TGCGCCAGCAGCCAAGGGCCAGCGGGGGGAGATACGCAGTATTTT
CDR3aa: CASSQGPAGGDTQYF

d_gene: .
v_gene: TRBV5-1
j_gene: TRBJ2-6
abundance: .
CDR3nt: TGCGCCAGCAGCACGCAGGGATCCGGGGCCAACGTCCTGACTTTC
CDR3aa: CASSTQGSGANVLTF

d_gene: TRBD1
v_gene: TRBV19
j_gene: TRBJ1-5
abundance: few
CDR3nt: TGTGCCAGTAGTGCCCCCGGGACAGGGGTTAGTCAGCCCCAGCATTTT
CDR3aa: CASSAPGTGVSQPQHF

d_gene: .
v_gene: TRBV12-3/TRBV12-4
j_gene: TRBJ2-7
abundance: many
CDR3nt: TGTGCCAGCAGTTTAATTTCGTCAGGGCGTAGGGAGCAGTACTTC
CDR3aa: CASSLISSGRREQYF

d_gene: .
v_gene: TRBV11-2
j_gene: TRBJ2-7
abundance: few
CDR3nt: TGTGCCAGCAGCTTCGGATCCTACGAGCAGTACTTC
CDR3aa: CASSFGSYEQYF

d_gene: TRBD2
v_gene: TRBV9
j_gene: TRBJ2-2
abundance: .
CDR3nt: TGTGCCAGCAGCGCGGGACTAGCGGGGGGTTCAAACACCGGGGAGCTGTTTTTT
CDR3aa: CASSAGLAGGSNTGELFF

d_gene: .
v_gene: TRBV11-1
j_gene: TRBJ2-6
abundance: .
CDR3nt: TGTGCCAGCAGCTTACCGGAGTCTGGGGCCAACGTCCTGACTTTC
CDR3aa: CASSLPESGANVLTF

d_gene: .
v_gene: TRBV20-1
j_gene: TRBJ2-3
abundance: few
CDR3nt: TGCAGTGCTAGAGACGGCCGAATCCCCACTCTAGCAGCGGGCACAGATACGCAGTATTTT
CDR3aa: CSARDGRIPTLAAGTDTQYF

d_gene: .
v_gene: TRBV20-1
j_gene: TRBJ1-1
abundance: many
CDR3nt: TGCAGTGCTACACACGACACTGAAGCTTTCTTT
CDR3aa: CSATHDTEAFF

d_gene: .
v_gene: TRBV18
j_gene: TRBJ1-1
abundance: many
CDR3nt: TGTGCCAGCTCACCTAACTCGAGAAACACTGAAGCTTTCTTT
CDR3aa: CASSPNSRNTEAFF

d_gene: TRBD1
v_gene: TRBV20-1
j_gene: TRBJ1-1
abundance: many
CDR3nt: TGCAGTGCTAGACAGCAGGGACAGGGGGCTTTCCCTCAAGCTTTCTTT
CDR3aa: CSARQQGQGAFPQAFF

d_gene: TRBD2
v_gene: TRBV7-6
j_gene: TRBJ2-1
abundance: many
CDR3nt: TGTGCCAGCAGGATTGGGACTAGCGGGAGTTCCTACAATGAGCAGTTCTTC
CDR3aa: CASRIGTSGSSYNEQFF

d_gene: .
v_gene: TRBV12-3/TRBV12-4
j_gene: TRBJ2-4
abundance: .
CDR3nt: TGTGCCAGCAGGGAGGGGAACGCCAAAAACATTCAGTACTTC
CDR3aa: CASREGNAKNIQYF

d_gene: TRBD2
v_gene: TRBV7-3
j_gene: TRBJ2-1
abundance: .
CDR3nt: TGTGCCAGCAGGGGCGGACTAGCGGGAGCCGTCGGCTCCTACAATGAGCAGTTCTTC
CDR3aa: CASRGGLAGAVGSYNEQFF

d_gene: .
v_gene: TRBV12-3/TRBV12-4
j_gene: TRBJ1-1
abundance: many
CDR3nt: TGTGCCAGCAGGGGCCGGGCTCTTGAAGCTTTCTTT
CDR3aa: CASRGRALEAFF

d_gene: TRBD1
v_gene: TRBV5-5
j_gene: TRBJ2-6
abundance: many
CDR3nt: TGTGCCAGCAGCTTGGGACAGGGGGCCGGGGCCAACGTCCTGACTTTC
CDR3aa: CASSLGQGAGANVLTF

d_gene: .
v_gene: TRBV5-1
j_gene: TRBJ2-7
abundance: few
CDR3nt: TGCGCCAGCAGCTTGTTAATCGGGGGCTACGAGCAGTACTTC
CDR3aa: CASSLLIGGYEQYF

d_gene: .
v_gene: TRBV12-3/TRBV12-4
j_gene: TRBJ1-1
abundance: .
CDR3nt: TGTGCCAGCAGTTTAGCGCTAAAAATGGGGGAAGAAGCTTTCTTT
CDR3aa: CASSLALKMGEEAFF

d_gene: .
v_gene: TRBV12-3/TRBV12-4
j_gene: TRBJ1-5
abundance: many
CDR3nt: TGTGCCAGCAGTTCCCAGGAAGCACTGGGGCCCCAGCATTTT
CDR3aa: CASSSQEALGPQHF

d_gene: .
v_gene: TRBV5-5
j_gene: TRBJ2-3
abundance: few
CDR3nt: TGTGCCAGCAGCTTTTATATTTTTAGCACAGATACGCAGTATTTT
CDR3aa: CASSFYIFSTDTQYF

d_gene: .
v_gene: TRBV2
j_gene: TRBJ1-1
abundance: .
CDR3nt: TGTGCCAGCAGTGAAAGGGCCTGGAACACTGAAGCTTTCTTT
CDR3aa: CASSERAWNTEAFF

d_gene: TRBD1
v_gene: TRBV28
j_gene: TRBJ1-1
abundance: many
CDR3nt: TGTGCCAGCACCTTGACAGGGCCTATGAACACTGAAGCTTTCTTT
CDR3aa: CASTLTGPMNTEAFF

d_gene: .
v_gene: TRBV11-3
j_gene: TRBJ2-1
abundance: many
CDR3nt: TGTGCCACCGGGACTGGCTCCTACAATGAGCAGTTCTTC
CDR3aa: CATGTGSYNEQFF

d_gene: TRBD1
v_gene: TRBV6-5
j_gene: TRBJ2-3
abundance: many
CDR3nt: TGTGCCAGCAGTTACTCGGTTCCGGGACAGGTGACCACAGATACGCAGTATTTT
CDR3aa: CASSYSVPGQVTTDTQYF

d_gene: .
v_gene: TRBV29-1
j_gene: TRBJ1-2
abundance: medium-sized
CDR3nt: TGCAGCGGGGCAGCAGGCGGGCGAGGCTACACCTTC
CDR3aa: CSGAAGGRGYTF

d_gene: .
v_gene: TRBV7-2
j_gene: TRBJ2-4
abundance: .
CDR3nt: TGTGCCAGCAGCGCAAACAGGGGGGGAAACATTCAGTACTTC
CDR3aa: CASSANRGGNIQYF

d_gene: .
v_gene: TRBV7-8
j_gene: TRBJ1-1
abundance: .
CDR3nt: TGTGCCAGCAGCTTAGCATTCAGCCGGGACTCGCGGGCTTTCTTT
CDR3aa: CASSLAFSRDSRAFF

d_gene: .
v_gene: TRBV5-1
j_gene: TRBJ1-1
abundance: .
CDR3nt: TGCGCCAGCCAGGACGGGACGGGACAAAATTTCTTT
CDR3aa: CASQDGTGQNFF

d_gene: TRBD2
v_gene: TRBV6-6
j_gene: TRBJ2-1
abundance: many
CDR3nt: TGTGCCAGCCTGACTAGCGGAAACAATGAGCAGTTCTTC
CDR3aa: CASLTSGNNEQFF

d_gene: TRBD2
v_gene: TRBV12-3/TRBV12-4
j_gene: TRBJ2-3
abundance: .
CDR3nt: TGTGCCAGCAGTTTCACTAGCGGGAAGGGCACAGATACGCAGTATTTT
CDR3aa: CASSFTSGKGTDTQYF

d_gene: TRBD1
v_gene: TRBV11-2
j_gene: TRBJ2-2
abundance: few
CDR3nt: TGTGCCAGCAGCCGTTTGACAGGGAGGAACACCGGGGAGCTGTTTTTT
CDR3aa: CASSRLTGRNTGELFF

d_gene: TRBD2
v_gene: TRBV27
j_gene: TRBJ2-5
abundance: few
CDR3nt: TGTGCCAGCAGTTTTGAGGTAGCGGGAGTAGAGACCCAGTACTTC
CDR3aa: CASSFEVAGVETQYF

d_gene: TRBD1
v_gene: TRBV5-1
j_gene: TRBJ2-1
abundance: many
CDR3nt: TGCGCCAGCAGCCGAAGTAGGGGGCTCTACAATGAGCAGTTCTTC
CDR3aa: CASSRSRGLYNEQFF

d_gene: TRBD2
v_gene: TRBV4-3
j_gene: TRBJ2-3
abundance: few
CDR3nt: TGCGCCAGCAGCCGGGGTAGCGGGAGCACAGATACGCAGTATTTT
CDR3aa: CASSRGSGSTDTQYF

d_gene: .
v_gene: TRBV9
j_gene: TRBJ1-3
abundance: few
CDR3nt: TGTGCCAGCAGCCCTCAACGGACAGCTGGAAACACCATATATTTT
CDR3aa: CASSPQRTAGNTIYF

d_gene: .
v_gene: TRBV11-3
j_gene: TRBJ2-5
abundance: .
CDR3nt: TGTGCCAGTAAGGAGACACTTCAAGAGACCCAGTACTTC
CDR3aa: CASKETLQETQYF

d_gene: .
v_gene: TRBV2
j_gene: TRBJ2-7
abundance: many
CDR3nt: TGTGCCAGCAGTGAAGCGATAAGCTGGGAGCAGTACTTC
CDR3aa: CASSEAISWEQYF

d_gene: .
v_gene: TRBV12-3/TRBV12-4
j_gene: TRBJ1-4
abundance: .
CDR3nt: TGTGCCAGCAGTCTACAGGGTGGATACTATGCAACTAATGAAAAACTGTTTTTT
CDR3aa: CASSLQGGYYATNEKLFF

d_gene: .
v_gene: TRBV6-1
j_gene: TRBJ2-1
abundance: few
CDR3nt: TGTGCCAGCAGTATGTGGACTACCAAAACCTACAATGAGCAGTTCTTC
CDR3aa: CASSMWTTKTYNEQFF

d_gene: .
v_gene: TRBV18
j_gene: TRBJ1-3
abundance: many
CDR3nt: TGTGCCAGCTCACAACGCACTACAGGGTCTCCTGGAAACACCATATATTTT
CDR3aa: CASSQRTTGSPGNTIYF

d_gene: .
v_gene: TRBV7-7
j_gene: TRBJ2-2
abundance: many
CDR3nt: TGTGCTAGCAGGGATCCCCGCGGGGAGCTGTTTTTT
CDR3aa: CASRDPRGELFF

d_gene: .
v_gene: TRBV19
j_gene: TRBJ1-5
abundance: few
CDR3nt: TGTGCCAGTAGCGTAAAATCGACAGTTTTTAATCAGCCCCAGCATTTT
CDR3aa: CASSVKSTVFNQPQHF